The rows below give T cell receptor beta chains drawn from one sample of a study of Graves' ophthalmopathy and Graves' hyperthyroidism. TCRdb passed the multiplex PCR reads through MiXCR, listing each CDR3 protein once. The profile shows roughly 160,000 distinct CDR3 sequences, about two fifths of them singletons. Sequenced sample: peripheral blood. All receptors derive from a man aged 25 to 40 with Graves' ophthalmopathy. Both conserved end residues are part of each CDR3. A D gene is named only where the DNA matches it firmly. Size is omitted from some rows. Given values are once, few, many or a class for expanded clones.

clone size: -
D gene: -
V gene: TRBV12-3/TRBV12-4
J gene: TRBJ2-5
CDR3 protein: CASSLNSGLQETQYF
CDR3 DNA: TGTGCCAGCAGTTTAAATTCAGGGCTCCAAGAGACCCAGTACTTC

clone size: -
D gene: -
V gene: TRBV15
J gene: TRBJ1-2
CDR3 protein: CATSRDRADTTYGGTF
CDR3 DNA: TGTGCCACCAGCAGAGATCGGGCAGATACGACCTATGGGGGCACCTTC

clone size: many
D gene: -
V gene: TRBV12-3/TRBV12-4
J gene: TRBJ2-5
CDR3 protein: CASSPIGGGGETQYF
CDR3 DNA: TGTGCCAGCAGCCCTATAGGAGGAGGGGGAGAGACCCAGTACTTC

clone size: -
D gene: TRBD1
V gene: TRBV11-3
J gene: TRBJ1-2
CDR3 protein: CASSLEGADGYTF
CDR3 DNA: TGTGCCAGCAGCTTGGAGGGGGCGGATGGCTACACCTTC

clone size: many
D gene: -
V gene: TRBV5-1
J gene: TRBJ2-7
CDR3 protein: CASSLGTPTYEQYF
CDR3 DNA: TGCGCCAGCAGCTTGGGGACCCCTACCTACGAGCAGTACTTC

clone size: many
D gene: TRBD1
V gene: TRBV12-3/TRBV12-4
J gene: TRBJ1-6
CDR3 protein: CASRYFDRGGHNSPLHF
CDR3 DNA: TGTGCCAGCAGATACTTCGACAGGGGTGGCCATAATTCACCCCTCCACTTT

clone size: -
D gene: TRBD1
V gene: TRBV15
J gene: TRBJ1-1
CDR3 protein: CATSRGTGVSFTEAFF
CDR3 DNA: TGTGCCACCAGCAGAGGAACAGGGGTATCGTTCACTGAAGCTTTCTTT

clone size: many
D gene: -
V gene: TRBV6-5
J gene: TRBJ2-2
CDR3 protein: CASSPPVGSDRELFF
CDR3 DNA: TGTGCCAGCAGCCCCCCCGTAGGGAGCGATCGGGAGCTGTTTTTT

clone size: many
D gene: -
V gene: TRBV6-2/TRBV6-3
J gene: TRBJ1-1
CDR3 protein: CASSYSAGAGPEAFF
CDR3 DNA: TGTGCCAGCAGTTACTCGGCGGGGGCCGGTCCTGAAGCTTTCTTT

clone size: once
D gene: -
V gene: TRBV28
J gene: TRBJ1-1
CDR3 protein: CASSSRRAVNTEAFF
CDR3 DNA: TGTGCCAGCAGTTCCCGCAGGGCGGTGAACACTGAAGCTTTCTTT

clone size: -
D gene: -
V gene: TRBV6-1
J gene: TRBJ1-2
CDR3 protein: CASRSGLGYTF
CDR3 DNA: TGTGCCAGCAGATCGGGCCTCGGCTACACCTTC

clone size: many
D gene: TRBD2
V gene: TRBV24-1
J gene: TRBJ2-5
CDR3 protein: CATGKTSGSSETQYF
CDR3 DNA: TGTGCCACCGGCAAGACTAGCGGGAGTTCAGAGACCCAGTACTTC

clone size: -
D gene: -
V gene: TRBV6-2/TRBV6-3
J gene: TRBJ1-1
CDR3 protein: CASSRTRMNTEAFF
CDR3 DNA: TGTGCCAGCAGCCGTACCCGGATGAACACTGAAGCTTTCTTT

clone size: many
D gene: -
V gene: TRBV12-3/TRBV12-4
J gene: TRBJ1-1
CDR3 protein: CASSSKGIGTEAFF
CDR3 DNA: TGTGCCAGCAGTTCTAAGGGGATCGGCACTGAAGCTTTCTTT